This T cell receptor (beta chain) was documented in a study of T cell repertoires in aging, cancer and after chemotherapy (dated by TCRdb to between 2018 and 2021). At the level of the whole study: The donors fell into six age groups ranging from 30 or younger to 70 or older, and each group had at least three individuals. Control TCR repertoires from healthy donors were recorded across several months to years, and re-sampling revealed clear clonal overlap. In total, the full dataset held about 8.8 million TCR reads. To look at immunoaging and at how T cells reconstitute after chemotherapy, the study profiled TCR beta repertoires in peripheral blood from both healthy donors and cancer patients. Alongside fewer than 100 healthy donors serving as a reference group, the cohort included approximately 210 cancer patients, of whom roughly 92 had hematological cancers and more than 120 had solid cancers. Overall results and qualifications from the work: In healthy donors, the drop in TCR diversity with age came mainly from a loss of richness, whereas in cancer patients a loss of evenness also played a part. According to the authors, the repertoire data do not allow conclusions to be drawn about immunological memory after chemotherapy. In both cancer cohorts, the median generation probability rose over the chemotherapy interval, which suggests that the repertoire was reconstituted through rebound thymic output. Compared with age-matched healthy donors, untreated patients with hematological or solid cancers had significantly lower TCR diversity and higher clonality in blood.

V loses 0 bases of germline sequence and J loses 8 bases, and the interval between the two ends is 10 bases. The CDR3 goes from the cysteine to the phenylalanine over 12 residues. Of the read, only the CDR3 DNA is kept; its 36 bases are in frame from base 1. In the germline V gene (reference sequence), CDR1 corresponds to GTSNPN and CDR2 to SVGIG. TCR beta rearrangements were amplified from genomic DNA extracted from peripheral blood rather than from sorted cells or RNA. Using a mixed TRB-A/B primer pool, multiplex touch-down PCR amplified rearranged TRB sequences covering the V, D and J segments. Two consecutive PCR reactions with Phusion HS II polymerase added Illumina adapters and sample indices to the amplicons. After gel purification with the NucleoSpin Gel and PCR Clean-up kit, the amplicons were checked using Qubit and an Agilent 2100 Bioanalyzer. Sequencing of the libraries was done on an Illumina MiSeq with paired-end, single-indexed 600-cycle runs. From the authors' description of their analysis: MiXCR versions 2.12 and 3.0.5 were used to process TRB sequences. Each unique CDR3 nucleotide sequence was treated as one clone, and only productive sequences with two or more reads were kept. Repertoire metrics included Shannon diversity, evenness, clonality (one minus evenness), and alpha-parameterized diversity profiles from alpha 0 to 5. The IGoR algorithm was used to compute generation probabilities of clones in paired pre- and post-chemotherapy samples. TCRdb trimmed public reads at Q25 via fastp, called clones via MiXCR and kept in-frame beta chains. Rows are unified per CDR3 protein, each entry keeping the most common DNA and genes. The V and J calls shown here were made by TCRdb, not taken from the authors' results. The sample table shows roughly 9,100 distinct CDR3 sequences, and 30% to 35% are seen once. The biggest ten clones account for roughly 2.8% of the sample.

This clonotype turned up a few times. Its cognate antigen has yet to be identified. No base quality values were provided; no much bigger clone lies one nucleotide off. The specimen sequenced was blood. The chain was built from TRBV30 and TRBJ1-1; a confident D gene designation cannot be given. The sequence derives from a human donor in good health. The CDR3 reads CAWSVMGVEAFF. The sequenced DNA: TGTGCCTGGAGTGTAATGGGAGTCGAAGCTTTCTTT.